A selection of T cell receptor beta chains follows, all from one sample in a study of shared clonotypes between healthy human individuals. This table comes from immunoSEQ multiplex PCR, and its TCRdb copy is limited to in-frame clones, with some not included. The profile shows about 680,000 clones, 73% of them singletons. Sequencing was done on a sample of memory CD4+ T cells sorted from blood. Receptors were obtained from a woman aged 25 to 39 in good health. The CDR3 runs from the conserved cysteine through the conserved F or W. The size entry is marked missing in some rows and otherwise reads once, few, many or a size class.

CDR3: CAISDVGGETQYF; size: .; V: TRBV10-3
CDR3: CASSMTGNTEAFF; size: .; V: TRBV19
CDR3: CATSGERGSPRAQHF; size: once; V: TRBV15
CDR3: CATAPAGNSNQPQHF; size: .; V: TRBV28
CDR3: CASTGRSLNEKLFF; size: once; V: TRBV19
CDR3: CASRDTGQSGELFF; size: .; V: TRBV19
CDR3: CASSPFAGAEQFF; size: .; V: TRBV5-1
CDR3: CASSLVDQGSYTF; size: .; V: TRBV5-1
CDR3: CASSLGSGRQETQYF; size: .; V: TRBV5-5
CDR3: CATSRPGTTNYGYTF; size: .; V: TRBV15
CDR3: CASSQGDRDLGELFF; size: .; V: TRBV4-2
CDR3: CASSPGPRESDIQYF; size: once; V: TRBV5-4
CDR3: CASKTTGADTQYF; size: .; V: TRBV6-1
CDR3: CAISEAGQTYGQYF; size: .; V: TRBV10-3
CDR3: CASSLWVSDEKLFF; size: .; V: TRBV5-8
CDR3: CASSFSGRAYTDTQYF; size: many; V: TRBV11-2
CDR3: CASSPIGLGSYEQYF; size: .; V: TRBV6-6
CDR3: CASSLISSYNEQFF; size: .; V: TRBV28
CDR3: CASRVGQGSYEQYF; size: .; V: TRBV5-1
CDR3: CASSFLNTDTQYF; size: .; V: TRBV7-8
CDR3: CASSLVGTWSSYEQYF; size: once; V: TRBV13
CDR3: CASSTDRTGNQPQHF; size: .; V: TRBV2
CDR3: CASSKAGFQDEQYF; size: .; V: TRBV28
CDR3: CAISLSQMNTEAFF; size: .; V: TRBV10-3
CDR3: CASSRSSGSSYEQYF; size: many; V: TRBV19
CDR3: CASSPFEWYKRANYGYTF; size: .; V: TRBV7-8
CDR3: CASRAEVLAGTDTQYF; size: once; V: TRBV27
CDR3: CASSYTGQGDNEQYF; size: many; V: TRBV5-1
CDR3: CAWKATGVNEQFF; size: few; V: TRBV30
CDR3: CASSLVDGVGQYF; size: few; V: TRBV11-2
CDR3: CAAGTSDYNEQFF; size: .; V: TRBV6-1
CDR3: CASSARGLDNGGYTF; size: few; V: TRBV28
CDR3: CASSSYQYKRNQPQHF; size: .; V: TRBV28
CDR3: CASSVAGATGELFF; size: .; V: TRBV25-1
CDR3: CASCSPVPYEQYF; size: many; V: TRBV2
CDR3: CASSVSANTGELFF; size: .; V: TRBV2
CDR3: CASSLGDRGGELFF; size: .; V: TRBV7-3
CDR3: CASSREGGGGYTF; size: .; V: TRBV5-1
CDR3: CASSQGRAGRGTGELFF; size: few; V: TRBV4-2
CDR3: CASSLRGARASPQEQFF; size: .; V: TRBV13
CDR3: CASSLLASGKSEQYF; size: few; V: TRBV27
CDR3: CASSRLAGGQDTGELFF; size: .; V: TRBV4-2
CDR3: CASSYSTPPEGYTF; size: .; V: TRBV6-6
CDR3: CASSRQNTEAFF; size: .; V: TRBV6-1
CDR3: CASSVQNNYGYTF; size: few; V: TRBV6-1
CDR3: CASRGGTKNYGYTF; size: .; V: TRBV27
CDR3: CASSHGAAADTQYF; size: .; V: TRBV14
CDR3: CASRGSSNQPQHF; size: .; V: TRBV28
CDR3: CASRPLATNEKLFF; size: few; V: TRBV27
CDR3: CASSGARGTAFSYEQYF; size: .; V: TRBV6-1
CDR3: CASSPDRGREQYF; size: .; V: TRBV4-1
CDR3: CASTRTGGLANYGYTF; size: .; V: TRBV19
CDR3: CASSPRSSGTGEQFF; size: few; V: TRBV7-7
CDR3: CSVDVGLAKNIQYF; size: .; V: TRBV29-1